The text below deals with one T cell receptor beta chain. The antigen remains unidentified. The record originates from a study of cytomegalovirus exposure and HLA in healthy donors. Amplification used 60 Vbeta primers and 13 Jbeta primers. The protocol was immunoSEQ multiplex PCR, while the TCRdb copy is restricted to in-frame clones and leaves out a portion. Here the sample spans about 110,000 clones, around 79% being singletons. Overall study findings and caveats: A likely sequencing artifact accounted for one observed cluster of highly shared sequence variants. Rates of TCR association differed by HLA locus in a later analysis, with DRB1 highest and HLA-C lowest. In a later analysis, V- and J-gene trimming of beta chains associated with a DCLRE1C missense variant, replicated independently.

Germline-derived CDR1 and CDR2 are LNHDA and SQIVND (reference sequence). Unmatched junction bases numbered 13, after V lost 7 bases and J lost 6 bases. The CDR3 length is 16 residues. Source material: PBMCs. This TCR derives from a man aged 60 to 69 in good health and CMV-seronegative. The chain combines TRBV19 with TRBJ2-1; 9 nucleotides match TRBD2. This chain's CDR3 is CASTIRGAGGSNEQFF. Written as DNA, the CDR3 is TGTGCCAGTACCATAAGGGGAGCGGGGGGATCCAATGAGCAGTTCTTC. The full variable domain, its missing parts supplied by reference TRBV19 and TRBJ2-1, is DGGITQSPKYLFRKEGQNVTLSCEQNLNHDAMYWYRQDPGQGLRLIYYSQIVNDFQKGDIAEGYSVSREKKESFPLTVTSAQKNPTAFYLCASTIRGAGGSNEQFFGPGTRLTVL.